This entry concerns a single T cell receptor (beta chain). The antigen remains unidentified. This entry belongs to a study of T cell repertoires in cytomegalovirus infection. CDR1 is SNHLY and CDR2 is FYNNEI in the germline V gene. The V gene end was trimmed by 5 bases and the J gene end by 4 bases; junction bases not matched to a gene: 3. The CDR3 extends over 13 amino acids. TCRdb re-called the reads with MiXCR, one entry per CDR3 protein. This sample has about 190,000 distinct CDR3 sequences, with 28% found just once. General study findings and limits: Predominance within the ex vivo response was attributable to HLA-C-restricted CMV-specific TCR beta clonotypes.

This chain joins TRBV2 and TRBJ1-1, with 8 positions matching TRBD1. The receptor was derived from a human donor in good health (CMV status not recorded). Some clones in this sample may be carry-over from other donors' samples. The sample was PBMCs. The CDR3 loop reads CASSKGQGTEAFF. The CDR3 DNA follows: TGTGCCAGCAGTAAAGGACAGGGCACTGAAGCTTTCTTT.